Presented here are 23 T cell receptor beta chains from one specimen sequenced in a study of cytomegalovirus exposure and HLA in healthy donors. Use of 60 Vbeta and 13 Jbeta primers characterized the PCR. Sequencing was performed with immunoSEQ multiplex PCR; in TCRdb, only in-frame clones are kept and a portion is missing. The profile shows approximately 120,000 clones, around three quarters of them singletons. Sequencing was done on a sample of PBMCs. The source is a man aged 35 to 55 in good health and CMV-seropositive.

This rearrangement joins TRBV27 to TRBJ2-7; weak D call: TRBD2 (5 bases). Germline V gene sequence: CDR1 MNHEY, CDR2 SMNVEV (reference sequence). The CDR3 is made up of 14 amino acids. V was cut by 5 bases and J by 1 base, with 12 bases left in between. The DNA of the CDR3 is TGTGCCAGCAGTCCCACTAGAGCGTCCTACGAGCAGTACTTC. It codes for CASSPTRASYEQYF.

V and J are TRBV15 and TRBJ1-3; TRBD1 is a possible D gene (6 bases). There are 20 residues in the CDR3. CDR1 LNHNV and CDR2 YYDKDF come from the germline V gene (reference sequence). Between the trimmed V and J ends, which lost 0 bases and 0 bases, there was a span of 21 bases. CDR3 sequence (DNA): TGTGCCACCAGCAGAGATCTATCTTCGGGGGGCCGGTACTCTGGAAACACCATATATTTT. Encoded protein: CATSRDLSSGGRYSGNTIYF.

J is TRBJ1-2 and V is TRBV4-2; D gene uncertain. Germline loops: CDR1 LGHNA, CDR2 YNFKEQ. V lost 4 bases and J 4 bases, leaving 16 bases between the germline ends. The CDR3 is 15 residues long. CDR3 in DNA: TGTGCCAGCAGCCTCCCGGGAGCTCCATCCTATGGCTACACCTTC. Translated, it gives CASSLPGAPSYGYTF.

The chain carries TRBV4-1 and TRBJ1-2; possibly TRBD1 for D (6 bases). Per the germline V gene, CDR1 is MGHRA and CDR2 is YSYEKL. V was trimmed by 2 bases and J by 3 bases, leaving 13 bases between them. The CDR3 runs 15 residues. CDR3 in DNA: TGCGCCAGCAGCCAAACAGGGCCCACACACTATGGCTACACCTTC. This codes for CASSQTGPTHYGYTF.

This clone was picked up a small number of times. The chain links TRBV5-4 to TRBJ1-2; possibly TRBD1 for D (6 bases). Germline V CDR1 and CDR2: SGHNT, YYREEE (reference sequence). V dropped 1 base and J dropped 5 bases, with 9 bases sitting between them. This CDR3 contains 13 residues. The CDR3 nucleotides read TGTGCCAGCAGCTTGCCAGGGGATTATGGCTACACCTTC. Protein product: CASSLPGDYGYTF. Using reference TRBV5-4 and TRBJ1-2 for the parts outside the CDR3, the full variable domain is ETGVTQSPTHLIKTRGQQVTLRCSSQSGHNTVSWYQQALGQGPQFIFQYYREEENGRGNFPPRFSGLQFPNYSSELNVNALELDDSALYLCASSLPGDYGYTFGSGTRLTVV.

The CDR3 bases are TGTGCCAGCAGCTTAATAGAAACAGGGGAAGAAAAACTGTTTTTT. Its protein is CASSLIETGEEKLFF. The chain carries TRBV5-4 and TRBJ1-4; 7 nucleotides agree with TRBD1. Losses at the gene ends were 2 bases for V and 8 bases for J; bases not matched to a gene: 9. Germline values: CDR1 SGHNT, CDR2 YYREEE (reference sequence). This CDR3 has 15 residues. Filled out from reference TRBV5-4 and TRBJ1-4, the complete variable domain reads ETGVTQSPTHLIKTRGQQVTLRCSSQSGHNTVSWYQQALGQGPQFIFQYYREEENGRGNFPPRFSGLQFPNYSSELNVNALELDDSALYLCASSLIETGEEKLFFGSGTQLSVL.

The count of this clone is one. The J gene is TRBJ2-7, the V gene TRBV28, with 8 bases matching TRBD2. Germline-derived CDR1 and CDR2 are MDHEN and SYDVKM. The trim removed 3 bases at V and 3 bases at J, leaving 13 bases unmatched. The CDR3 has 17 residues. CDR3 DNA: TGTGCCAGCAGTTTGTTCCCCTTGGGCGGGGGGAACTACGAGCAGTACTTC. Its translation is CASSLFPLGGGNYEQYF. The full variable domain, with the rest looked up from reference TRBV28 and TRBJ2-7, is DVKVTQSSRYLVKRTGEKVFLECVQDMDHENMFWYRQDPGLGLRLIYFSYDVKMKEKGDIPEGYSVSREKKERFSLILESASTNQTSMYLCASSLFPLGGGNYEQYFGPGTRLTVT.

In this sample, this clone turned up a few times. The V gene is TRBV28, the J gene TRBJ2-5; 9 nucleotides line up with TRBD2. The CDR3 is 15 amino acids. The germline gives CDR1 MDHEN, CDR2 SYDVKM. The V segment lost 8 bases and the J segment 2 bases; nucleotides outside the gene matches: 9. For the CDR3, the DNA is TGTGCCAGCTCCCGGAGCGGGGGGCTACAAGAGACCCAGTACTTC. Its protein product is CASSRSGGLQETQYF.

This clone was seen a few times. The J gene is TRBJ1-1, the V gene TRBV6-1, with D possibly matching TRBD1 (6 bases). The ends were cut back, 2 bases at V and 0 bases at J, with 13 bases in the middle. Germline V gene data show CDR1 as MNHNS and CDR2 as SASEGT. This CDR3 is 16 amino acids long. The CDR3: CASSEFTGTLNTEAFF. CDR3 sequence (DNA): TGTGCCAGCAGTGAATTCACCGGGACATTGAACACTGAAGCTTTCTTT.

This chain uses TRBV4-3 with TRBJ2-7, with 7 bases matching TRBD1. Germline V lookup: CDR1 LGHNA, CDR2 YSLEER. Unmatched junction bases numbered 7, after V lost 5 bases and J lost 0 bases. The CDR3 is 15 residues long. The CDR3 region is CASSSQQGSSYEQYF. The CDR3 region has the DNA TGCGCCAGCAGCAGCCAACAGGGGAGCTCCTACGAGCAGTACTTC.

This clone was observed once. This chain joins TRBV7-2 and TRBJ2-5; 9 bases fit TRBD1. Gene TRBJ2-7 matches the end of the DNA better, so the J call may be wrong. CDR3 length: 15 residues. Per germline, CDR1 SGHTA and CDR2 FQGNSA. The CDR3 region has the DNA TGTGCCAGCAGCTTAAACCCGGGACAGGGCTACGAGCAGTACTTC. Its protein product is CASSLNPGQGYEQYF.

V is TRBV7-2 and J is TRBJ1-1; the match to TRBD1 covers 8 bases. Germline loops: CDR1 SGHTA, CDR2 FQGNSA. The CDR3 has 14 amino acids. V gave up 10 bases and J gave up 1 base; unmatched junction bases: 8. In nucleotides, the CDR3 is TGTGCCATTATGCCAGACAGGGGGAACACTGAAGCTTTCTTT. The encoded protein is CAIMPDRGNTEAFF. Supplemented by reference TRBV7-2 and TRBJ1-1, the full variable domain reads GAGVSQSPSNKVTEKGKDVELRCDPISGHTALYWYRQSLGQGLEFLIYFQGNSAPDKSGLPSDRFSAERTGGSVSTLTIQRTQQEDSAVYLCAIMPDRGNTEAFFGQGTRLTVV.

J is TRBJ1-1 and V is TRBV5-1, with a possible D match to TRBD1 (5 bases). The germline gives CDR1 SGHRS, CDR2 YFSETQ. The CDR3 has 16 amino acids. V lost 3 bases and J 1 base, leaving 16 bases between the germline ends. DNA for the CDR3: TGCGCCAGCAGCTCGCGTGCGGGGCTCCGGAACACTGAAGCTTTCTTT. Protein product: CASSSRAGLRNTEAFF. The full variable domain, in which reference TRBV5-1 and TRBJ1-1 provide the parts outside the CDR3, is KAGVTQTPRYLIKTRGQQVTLSCSPISGHRSVSWYQQTPGQGLQFLFEYFSETQRNKGNFPGRFSGRQFSNSRSEMNVSTLELGDSALYLCASSSRAGLRNTEAFFGQGTRLTVV.

This clone occurred a few times. The chain is built from TRBV2 and TRBJ2-1, with TRBD1 identical over 10 bases. The CDR3 covers 14 residues. Germline V gene sequence: CDR1 SNHLY, CDR2 FYNNEI. Unmatched junction bases numbered 6, after V lost 8 bases and J lost 5 bases. CDR3 DNA sequence: TGTGCCAGCCGAACGGGACAGGGGAACAATGAGCAGTTCTTC. Translating it yields CASRTGQGNNEQFF.

The chain combines TRBV5-1 with TRBJ2-3, with a weak D call TRBD1 (6 bases). This CDR3 is built from 14 residues. Germline CDR1 is SGHRS and CDR2 is YFSETQ. V shed 0 bases and J shed 1 base, with 6 bases lying between them. The CDR3 sequence: CASSLGGRTDTQYF. CDR3 nucleotides: TGCGCCAGCAGCTTGGGGGGGCGCACAGATACGCAGTATTTT.

The sample holds a few counts of this clone. The chain couples TRBV2 to TRBJ1-5, with 7 bases identical to TRBD1. J gave up 2 bases and V 5 bases, and 6 bases lay outside the gene matches. Germline V gene lookup returns CDR1 SNHLY and CDR2 FYNNEI. The CDR3 sequence is 15 residues long. This chain's CDR3 is CASSPKGTGNQPQHF. As DNA, the CDR3 is TGTGCCAGCAGTCCCAAAGGGACAGGCAATCAGCCCCAGCATTTT.

The rearrangement links TRBV9 to TRBJ1-6; D might be TRBD1 (6 bases). The CDR3 runs 15 residues. CDR1 SGDLS and CDR2 YYNGEE come from the germline V gene. The V and J ends lost 1 base and 6 bases respectively, with 11 bases between them. The DNA for the CDR3 is TGTGCCAGCAGCGTATACGGGGGGCGTAATTCACCCCTCCACTTT. Amino acid sequence: CASSVYGGRNSPLHF.

The chain recombines TRBV28 with TRBJ2-1; TRBD1 aligns across 10 bases. The CDR3 loop spans 15 amino acids. Losses at the gene ends were 4 bases for V and 5 bases for J; bases not matched to a gene: 5. The germline CDR1 and CDR2 sequences are MDHEN and SYDVKM. The CDR3 DNA follows: TGTGCCAGCAGTTCCCGGGACAGGGGCAACAATGAGCAGTTCTTC. Residues: CASSSRDRGNNEQFF. The variable domain in full, with the rest retrieved from reference TRBV28 and TRBJ2-1, is DVKVTQSSRYLVKRTGEKVFLECVQDMDHENMFWYRQDPGLGLRLIYFSYDVKMKEKGDIPEGYSVSREKKERFSLILESASTNQTSMYLCASSSRDRGNNEQFFGPGTRLTVL.

The chain links TRBV5-1 to TRBJ2-2; tentative D call: TRBD2 (6 bases). The CDR3 contains 18 residues. Deletions cut 7 bases from V and 0 bases from J, with 22 bases between. Germline CDR1 SGHRS, CDR2 YFSETQ. The CDR3 nucleotides are TGCGCCAGCCATTTGTCTGGAGGAGCGGGCACGAACACCGGGGAGCTGTTTTTT. Translating it yields CASHLSGGAGTNTGELFF.

The chain combines TRBV1 with TRBJ2-1; the D segment call TRBD1 is taken from the table without a DNA check. TRBV1 is flagged as a pseudogene. The CDR3 sequence is 17 residues long. The chain's CDR3 is CTSSHTLSTAQGMSKFF. The CDR3 coding sequence is TGCACCAGCAGCCACACCTTGAGTACCGCCCAGGGAATGAGCAAGTTCTTC.

V and J are TRBV19 and TRBJ1-2; the D gene is possibly TRBD1 (6 bases). V lost 6 bases and J lost 2, with 19 bases in between. The germline V gene encodes CDR1 LNHDA and CDR2 SQIVND (reference sequence). This CDR3 is built from 16 residues. The CDR3: CASSSMAGARNYGYTF. The CDR3 DNA is TGTGCCAGTAGCTCCATGGCAGGGGCGCGGAACTATGGCTACACCTTC.

V gene TRBV11-2 combines with J gene TRBJ1-1; 10 bases map to TRBD1. CDR3 size: 18 residues. Germline V gives CDR1 SGHAT, CDR2 FQNNGV. Trimming removed 2 bases from V and 5 bases from J; junction bases left unmatched: 14. The CDR3 region is CASSLLSGQGLRGTEAFF. CDR3 nucleotide sequence: TGTGCCAGCAGCTTACTCTCGGGACAGGGGTTGAGGGGGACTGAAGCTTTCTTT.

The chain uses TRBV5-5 and TRBJ1-6, with a weak D call TRBD1 (5 bases). Per the germline V gene, CDR1 is SGHKS and CDR2 is YYEKEE (reference sequence). V was trimmed by 4 bases and J by 8 bases, leaving 19 bases between them. This CDR3 region has 16 residues. Here the CDR3 DNA reads TGTGCCAGCAGCCCAATGGGGGGTCGGCAGGATTCACCCCTCCACTTT. Its translation is CASSPMGGRQDSPLHF.